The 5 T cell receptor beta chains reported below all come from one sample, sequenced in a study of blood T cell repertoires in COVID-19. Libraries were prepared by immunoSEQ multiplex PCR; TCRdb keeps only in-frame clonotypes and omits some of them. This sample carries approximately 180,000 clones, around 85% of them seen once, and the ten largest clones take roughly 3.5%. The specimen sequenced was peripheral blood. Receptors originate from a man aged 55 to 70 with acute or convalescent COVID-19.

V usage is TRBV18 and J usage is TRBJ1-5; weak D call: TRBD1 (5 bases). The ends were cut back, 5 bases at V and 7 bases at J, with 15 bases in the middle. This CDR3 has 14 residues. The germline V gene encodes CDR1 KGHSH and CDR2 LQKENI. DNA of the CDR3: TGTGCCAGCTCATCCGGACGGAGGGGACAGCCCCAGCATTTT. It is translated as CASSSGRRGQPQHF.

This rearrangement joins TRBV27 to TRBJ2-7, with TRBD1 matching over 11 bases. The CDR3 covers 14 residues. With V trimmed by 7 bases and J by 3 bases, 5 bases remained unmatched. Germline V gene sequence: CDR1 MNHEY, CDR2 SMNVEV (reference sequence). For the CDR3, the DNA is TGTGCCAGCACCCGGACAGGGGGCAACTACGAGCAGTACTTC. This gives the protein CASTRTGGNYEQYF.

CDR3 nucleotides: TGCGCCAGCAGCTTGACGGGACTGGACAGGGCGGGTTCGTTTAGTGAAGCTTTCTTT. This codes for CASSLTGLDRAGSFSEAFF. This rearrangement joins TRBV5-1 to TRBJ1-1, with 8 bases fitting TRBD1. Germline V gene data show CDR1 as SGHRS and CDR2 as YFSETQ. The CDR3 extends over 19 amino acids. V trimming: 1 base; J trimming: 7 bases; junction bases outside the gene matches: 21.

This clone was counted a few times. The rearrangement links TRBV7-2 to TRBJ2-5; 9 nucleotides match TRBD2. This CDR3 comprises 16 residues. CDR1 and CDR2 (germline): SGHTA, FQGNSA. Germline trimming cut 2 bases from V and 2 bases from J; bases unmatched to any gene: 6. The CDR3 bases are TGTGCCAGCAGCTTACAGGCGGGAGGGATACAAGAGACCCAGTACTTC. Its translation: CASSLQAGGIQETQYF. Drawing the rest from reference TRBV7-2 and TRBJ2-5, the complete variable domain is GAGVSQSPSNKVTEKGKDVELRCDPISGHTALYWYRQSLGQGLEFLIYFQGNSAPDKSGLPSDRFSAERTGGSVSTLTIQRTQQEDSAVYLCASSLQAGGIQETQYFGPGTRLLVL.

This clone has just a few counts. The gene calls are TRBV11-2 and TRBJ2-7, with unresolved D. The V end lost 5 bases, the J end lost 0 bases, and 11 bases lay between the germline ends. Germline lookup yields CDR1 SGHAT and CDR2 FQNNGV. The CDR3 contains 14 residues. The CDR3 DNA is TGTGCCAGCAGCCTCCAGAGACTCTCCTACGAGCAGTACTTC. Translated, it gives CASSLQRLSYEQYF.